Below, 20 T cell receptor beta chains from the same sample are listed, as sequenced in a study of T cell repertoires in cytomegalovirus infection. TCRdb re-derived calls from the reads in MiXCR, one entry per CDR3 protein. The repertoire holds about 830,000 distinct CDR3 sequences, with about 30% as singletons. Antigens for these TCRs are unknown. The source was cultured CD8+ T cells from PBMCs, collected from culture after CMV antigen stimulation. These receptors originate from a human donor in good health (CMV status not recorded). Some clones in this sample may be carry-over from other donors' samples.

This chain links TRBV6-6 with TRBJ2-7; weak D call: TRBD1 (5 bases). The CDR3 length is 19 residues. Germline lookup yields CDR1 MNHNY and CDR2 SVGAGI (reference sequence). The ends were cut back, 5 bases at V and 2 bases at J, with 28 bases in the middle. Here the CDR3 reads CASSPTDPRRAERTYEQYF. The CDR3 DNA reads as TGTGCCAGCAGTCCAACGGACCCCCGCAGGGCGGAACGGACCTACGAGCAGTACTTC.

V usage is TRBV6-5 and J usage is TRBJ1-2; tentatively, D is TRBD1 (6 bases). This CDR3 is 14 amino acids long. Trimming took 4 bases from V and 4 from J, leaving 13 bases between them. The V gene's germline CDR1 is MNHEY and CDR2 SVGAGI. The CDR3 sequence is CASSFKGGGYGYTF. The CDR3 region has the DNA TGTGCCAGCAGTTTTAAGGGGGGAGGCTATGGCTACACCTTC.

The V call is TRBV6-6, the J call TRBJ2-7; 7 bases are a match to TRBD1. V was clipped by 8 bases and J by 1 base; unmatched bases: 5. The length of the CDR3 is 13 residues. Per germline, CDR1 MNHNY and CDR2 SVGAGI (reference sequence). In nucleotides, the CDR3 is TGTGCCAGCGCTAAGGGACAGTCCTACGAGCAGTACGTC. It is translated as CASAKGQSYEQYV.

J is TRBJ2-5 and V is TRBV6-5; D may be TRBD1 or TRBD2 (5 bases each). CDR3 length equals 15 residues. V was trimmed by 4 bases and J by 4 bases, leaving 16 bases between them. Per germline, CDR1 MNHEY and CDR2 SVGAGI. The CDR3 sequence: CASSSGPYLGETQYF. The CDR3 bases are TGTGCCAGCAGTTCGGGACCCTATCTGGGAGAGACCCAGTACTTC.

At least ten counts were recorded for this clonotype. The chain recombines TRBV4-1 with TRBJ2-1; the match to TRBD2 covers 9 bases. CDR3 size: 16 residues. The junction had 4 bases not matched to a gene; V was cut back by 0 bases and J by 4 bases. CDR1 and CDR2 from the germline V gene are MGHRA and YSYEKL. The CDR3: CASSQDSGGRYNEQFF. CDR3 bases: TGCGCCAGCAGCCAAGATAGCGGGGGAAGGTACAATGAGCAGTTCTTC.

This clonotype was seen a handful of times. The chain carries TRBV7-6 and TRBJ2-2; D is possibly TRBD2 (6 bases). Germline-derived CDR1 and CDR2 are SGHVS and FNYEAQ. Trimming cost V 5 bases and J 4 bases, with 20 bases left between them. The CDR3 has 17 residues. The CDR3 coding sequence is TGTGCCAGCAGCCCAGCGGGTGGGTTGGTGGCCACCGGGGAGCTGTTTTTT. This encodes CASSPAGGLVATGELFF.

Many counts were recorded for this clonotype. This sequence joins TRBV6-1 and TRBJ2-5; no reliable D call. The CDR3 loop spans 17 amino acids. The germline V gene has CDR1 MNHNS and CDR2 SASEGT. V gave up 3 bases and J gave up 4 bases, with 21 bases separating them. CDR3 in DNA: TGTGCCAGCAGTGATGCTCCTGCCCAGGTTAATCGAGAGACCCAGTACTTC. The encoded protein is CASSDAPAQVNRETQYF.

In this sample, this clonotype turned up a few times. The chain combines TRBV6-5 with TRBJ1-3; no definite D call. Trimming removed 2 bases at V and 2 bases at J, with 13 bases between. CDR1 and CDR2 (germline): MNHEY, SVGAGI. The length of the CDR3 is 16 residues. For the CDR3, the DNA is TGTGCCAGCAGTTACCCCAACCCAAGAACTGGAAACACCATATATTTT. It translates to CASSYPNPRTGNTIYF.

This clonotype came up a few times. The gene calls are TRBV19 and TRBJ1-5; D is uncertain. V was clipped by 1 base and J by 6 bases, with 10 bases between them. CDR3 length equals 14 residues. Germline V gene sequence: CDR1 LNHDA, CDR2 SQIVND (reference sequence). The CDR3 bases are TGTGCCAGTAGTATAGGAGGGTTTGGTCAGCCCCAGCATTTT. It codes for CASSIGGFGQPQHF.

This clonotype was counted once. This chain uses TRBV6-5 with TRBJ1-4; 7 positions match TRBD1. Germline CDR1 and CDR2: MNHEY and SVGAGI. The length of the CDR3 is 14 residues. V was clipped by 4 bases and J by 11 bases; unmatched bases: 10. CDR3 residues: CASSFQGGGEKLFF. The CDR3 DNA follows: TGTGCCAGCAGTTTCCAAGGGGGCGGAGAGAAACTGTTTTTT.

Only one count was recorded for this clonotype. The chain uses TRBV6-1 and TRBJ2-7; D not resolved. The CDR3 has 14 residues. The V end lost 1 base, the J end lost 1 base, and 8 bases lay between the germline ends. CDR1 and CDR2 from the germline V gene are MNHNS and SASEGT. CDR3 sequence: CASSEVFTSYEQYF. DNA of the CDR3: TGTGCCAGCAGTGAAGTCTTTACTTCCTACGAGCAGTACTTC.

Worth noting for this clonotype: Relative to the germline gene, one junction end is altered; a read error may explain this. This rearrangement joins TRBV12-3 or TRBV12-4 to TRBJ1-5, with D hard to call. The CDR3 covers 12 residues. The CDR3 sequence: CVSSGSNQPQHF. In DNA form, the CDR3 reads TGTGTCAGCTCAGGATCAAATCAGCCCCAGCATTTT.

This clonotype came up many times. The gene calls are TRBV7-6 and TRBJ1-1; the match to TRBD1 covers 7 bases. Trimming cost V 5 bases and J 10 bases; bases outside gene matches: 10. The CDR3 loop spans 13 amino acids. CDR1 and CDR2 (germline): SGHVS, FNYEAQ. This chain's CDR3 is CASSVRDSFSAFF. The CDR3 DNA follows: TGTGCCAGCAGCGTACGGGACAGTTTTTCAGCTTTCTTT. Combining the CDR3 with reference TRBV7-6 and TRBJ1-1 gives the whole variable domain GAGVSQSPRYKVTKRGQDVALRCDPISGHVSLYWYRQALGQGPEFLTYFNYEAQQDKSGLPNDRFSAERPEGSISTLTIQRTEQRDSAMYRCASSVRDSFSAFFGQGTRLTVV.

In this sample, this clonotype turned up a few times. The rearrangement joins TRBV12-3 or TRBV12-4 to TRBJ2-2, with 10 positions matching TRBD2. V shed 5 bases, J shed 4 bases, and the junction held 4 bases outside the gene matches. This CDR3 region has 15 residues. The CDR3 region has the DNA TGTGCCAGCAGTCAGCGGGGGGGGGGCACCGGGGAGCTGTTTTTT. Protein: CASSQRGGGTGELFF.

A word on this clonotype: A much larger clone differs by one base, so this may be a read error. This chain joins TRBV27 and TRBJ2-5; 8 positions match TRBD2. Germline CDR1 and CDR2: MNHEY and SMNVEV (reference sequence). This CDR3 contains 18 residues. In DNA form, the CDR3 reads TGTACCAGCAGTTTATTCTTCCCCGGGACTAGGGTACAAGAGACCCAGTACTTC. Translation gives CTSSLFFPGTRVQETQYF.

This chain connects TRBV27 to TRBJ1-5, with 10 bases aligning to TRBD1. V lost 6 bases to trimming and J lost 2 bases; unmatched junction nucleotides: 7. The CDR3 is made up of 16 amino acids. Germline values: CDR1 MNHEY, CDR2 SMNVEV (reference sequence). Written as DNA, the CDR3 is TGTGCCAGCAGATCCGGGACAGGGGTTGGCAATCAGCCCCAGCATTTT. Residues: CASRSGTGVGNQPQHF.

This chain connects TRBV6-5 to TRBJ2-5; D may be TRBD1 or TRBD2 (5 bases each). CDR3 size: 14 residues. V was clipped by 11 bases and J by 5 bases, with 21 bases between them. CDR1 and CDR2 (germline): MNHEY, SVGAGI. This chain's CDR3 is CASAPEGYAETQYF. CDR3 nucleotides: TGTGCCTCCGCTCCCGAGGGGTATGCGGAGACCCAGTACTTC.

This clonotype has just a few counts. This chain links TRBV24-1 with TRBJ1-5; a possible D gene is TRBD1 (5 bases). Germline CDR1 and CDR2: KGHDR and SFDVKD. Trimming shortened V by 9 bases and J by 0 bases, and 14 bases separated the two germline ends. The CDR3 has 15 residues. The CDR3 region is CATSSGPGSNQPQHF. The CDR3 DNA sequence: TGTGCCACCTCCTCAGGGCCCGGTAGCAATCAGCCCCAGCATTTT.

This clonotype occurred a few times. The gene calls are TRBV27 and TRBJ1-1, with TRBD1 as a possible D gene (6 bases). The ends were cut back, 5 bases at V and 2 bases at J, with 15 bases in the middle. The CDR3 covers 15 residues. From germline, CDR1 is MNHEY and CDR2 SMNVEV (reference sequence). This CDR3 is CASSPAPGANTEAFF. The DNA for the CDR3 is TGTGCCAGCAGTCCCGCCCCAGGGGCTAACACTGAAGCTTTCTTT.

There are a few counts of this clonotype. This chain joins TRBV15 and TRBJ2-3, with 10 positions matching TRBD2. The V gene end was trimmed by 8 bases and the J gene end by 2 bases; junction bases not matched to a gene: 16. This CDR3 is built from 18 residues. Germline values: CDR1 LNHNV, CDR2 YYDKDF (reference sequence). CDR3 in DNA: TGTGCCACCGCCTTGGCCGGTTTGCTAGCGGGGGACACAGATACGCAGTATTTT. It specifies CATALAGLLAGDTDTQYF. Combining the CDR3 with reference TRBV15 and TRBJ2-3 gives the whole variable domain DAMVIQNPRYQVTQFGKPVTLSCSQTLNHNVMYWYQQKSSQAPKLLFHYYDKDFNNEADTPDNFQSRRPNTSFCFLDIRSPGLGDTAMYLCATALAGLLAGDTDTQYFGPGTRLTVL.